Shown below are 14 T cell receptor beta chains from a single sample sequenced in a study of CD8 T cells in Susac syndrome. It was with random hexamers that about 0.45 to 1 ug RNA was reverse transcribed. TCRdb re-derived calls from the immunoSEQ multiplex PCR reads in MiXCR, one entry per CDR3 protein. The table includes 150,000 to 180,000 distinct CDR3 sequences, just under 95% detected once. The sample was CD8+ T cells from PBMCs. The receptors stem from a human donor with multiple sclerosis.

The chain couples TRBV15 to TRBJ2-3; 7 bases line up with TRBD2. CDR3 length: 14 amino acids. Trimming removed 4 bases from V and 6 bases from J; junction bases left unmatched: 7. In germline, CDR1 is LNHNV, CDR2 YYDKDF (reference sequence). The CDR3 is CATSKSGDGDTQYF. For the CDR3, the DNA is TGTGCCACCAGCAAGAGCGGGGATGGGGATACGCAGTATTTT. The full variable domain, with the rest looked up from reference TRBV15 and TRBJ2-3, is DAMVIQNPRYQVTQFGKPVTLSCSQTLNHNVMYWYQQKSSQAPKLLFHYYDKDFNNEADTPDNFQSRRPNTSFCFLDIRSPGLGDTAMYLCATSKSGDGDTQYFGPGTRLTVL.

This clonotype was found once. The CDR3 sequence is CASSSPGIFYGYTF. CDR3 DNA sequence: TGTGCCAGCAGCTCCCCAGGGATCTTCTATGGCTACACCTTC. The rearrangement links TRBV7-9 to TRBJ1-2, with D possibly TRBD1 on 5 matching bases. The CDR3 is 14 residues long. Germline-derived CDR1 and CDR2 are SEHNR and FQNEAQ (reference sequence). Trimming shortened V by 4 bases and J by 4 bases, and 13 bases separated the two germline ends.

This clonotype was found once. This chain links TRBV5-4 with TRBJ2-4, with 10 bases fitting TRBD1. The V segment lost 2 bases and the J segment 8 bases; nucleotides outside the gene matches: 7. Germline CDR1 SGHNT, CDR2 YYREEE (reference sequence). The CDR3 totals 15 residues. The CDR3 loop is CASSFSRDRGDIQYF. CDR3 DNA: TGTGCCAGCAGCTTTTCCCGGGACAGGGGAGACATTCAGTACTTC.

The chain employs TRBV5-4 and TRBJ2-2; D is uncertain. The germline V gene has CDR1 SGHNT and CDR2 YYREEE (reference sequence). Trimming pared 6 bases from V and 3 bases from J, leaving 6 bases between. The CDR3 covers 12 residues. CDR3 sequence: CASTRDTGELFF. The CDR3 nucleotides are TGTGCCAGCACCCGAGACACCGGGGAGCTGTTTTTT.

V is TRBV29-1 and J is TRBJ2-7; TRBD2 might be the D (5 bases). Germline CDR1 SQVTM, CDR2 ANQGSEA. The CDR3 runs to 12 residues. Trimming pared 5 bases from V and 4 bases from J, leaving 12 bases between. The CDR3 DNA sequence: TGCAGCGTTCCCCTTGAGGGATACGAGCAGTACTTC. This translates into CSVPLEGYEQYF.

V usage is TRBV20-1 and J usage is TRBJ2-1; the match to TRBD2 covers 7 bases. CDR3 length: 14 amino acids. Looked up from germline, CDR1 is DFQATT and CDR2 is SNEGSKA (reference sequence). V shed 3 bases and J 5 bases; nucleotides not matched to a gene: 7. The CDR3 bases are TGCAGTGCTAGTGAAGCGGGGATAAACAATGAGCAGTTCTTC. It specifies CSASEAGINNEQFF.

The chain is built from TRBV11-2 and TRBJ1-2, with D possibly being TRBD1 (5 bases). V lost 1 base and J 8 bases, leaving 20 bases between the germline ends. The CDR3 is 16 amino acids. Germline loops: CDR1 SGHAT, CDR2 FQNNGV. Here the CDR3 DNA reads TGTGCCAGCAGCTTAGCTAAACCCCGGGGACCGGAAGGCTACACCTTC. Its protein product is CASSLAKPRGPEGYTF.

This chain joins TRBV2 and TRBJ2-5; D is uncertain. Trimming left V 10 bases short and J 1 base short, with 10 bases between. Germline assignment: CDR1 SNHLY and CDR2 FYNNEI. The length of the CDR3 is 12 residues. The CDR3 DNA reads TGTGCCACCCGCCTTCTCCAAGAGACCCAGTACTTC. Its protein is CATRLLQETQYF.

The rearrangement links TRBV20-1 to TRBJ2-2; D not resolved. Germline V gene data show CDR1 as DFQATT and CDR2 as SNEGSKA (reference sequence). V lost 0 bases and J lost 1, with 6 bases in between. The CDR3 extends over 14 amino acids. CDR3: CSARDHQNTGELFF. The CDR3, as DNA: TGCAGTGCTAGAGATCACCAGAACACCGGGGAGCTGTTTTTT.

The chain couples TRBV28 to TRBJ1-3; D remains unclear. CDR1 is MDHEN and CDR2 is SYDVKM in the germline V gene. The CDR3 sequence is 12 residues long. Trimming left V 4 bases short and J 4 bases short, with 5 bases between. CDR3 nucleotide sequence: TGTGCCAGCAGTTCCGTAGGAAACACCATATATTTT. This translates into CASSSVGNTIYF.

Here the CDR3 reads CASSPTGGNPYEQYF. In DNA, the CDR3 is TGTGCCAGCAGCCCTACAGGGGGCAACCCCTACGAGCAGTACTTC. The chain joins TRBV11-2 to TRBJ2-7, with TRBD1 identical over 9 bases. CDR1 and CDR2 (germline): SGHAT, FQNNGV. CDR3 length: 15 residues. J gave up 2 bases and V 5 bases, and 7 bases lay outside the gene matches.

CDR3 residues: CASSSRHTEAFF. In nucleotides, the CDR3 is TGTGCCAGCAGTTCCAGACATACTGAAGCTTTCTTT. The chain links TRBV6-6 to TRBJ1-1; D is ambiguous. This CDR3 is 12 amino acids long. V lost 4 bases and J lost 5, with 8 bases in between. Germline CDR1 and CDR2: MNHNY and SVGAGI (reference sequence).

Only one count was recorded for this clonotype. V and J are TRBV7-7 and TRBJ2-6; no clear D. The V end was cut by 4 bases, the J end by 2 bases, with 9 bases between. Looked up from germline, CDR1 is SSHAT and CDR2 is FNYEAQ (reference sequence). The CDR3 totals 15 residues. As DNA, the CDR3 is TGTGCCAGCAGCTCGGACGTAACTGGGGCCAACGTCCTGACTTTC. Protein: CASSSDVTGANVLTF.

This clonotype was counted once. The V gene is TRBV28, the J gene TRBJ2-1; unclear D gene. Germline V lookup: CDR1 MDHEN, CDR2 SYDVKM. Trimming took 7 bases from V and 7 from J, leaving 14 bases between them. This CDR3 is built from 13 residues. In DNA form, the CDR3 reads TGTGCCAGCATCGAGACCCTAGGGAATGAGCAGTTCTTC. This encodes CASIETLGNEQFF. The whole variable domain, remainder taken from reference TRBV28 and TRBJ2-1, is DVKVTQSSRYLVKRTGEKVFLECVQDMDHENMFWYRQDPGLGLRLIYFSYDVKMKEKGDIPEGYSVSREKKERFSLILESASTNQTSMYLCASIETLGNEQFFGPGTRLTVL.